This T cell receptor beta chain was sequenced in a study of T cell clonality in common variable immunodeficiency. With respect to this clone: The read falls 3 residues short of the CDR3 end, and the missing part is taken from the germline J gene.

The method was immunoSEQ multiplex PCR; TCRdb's version includes in-frame clones alone and lacks a portion of them. The sample is made up of around 34,000 clones, none counted only once. CDR1 is SGHVS and CDR2 is FNYEAQ in the germline V gene. V dropped 5 bases and J dropped 2; count of bases not matched to a gene: 7. The CDR3 spans 15 residues. This TCR was recovered from a person aged 18-69 years in good health. Material for sequencing was peripheral blood mononuclear cells. V and J are TRBV7-6 and TRBJ2-3, with 7 bases matching TRBD1. The CDR3 sequence is CASSPQTGPTDTQYF. The sequenced part of the CDR3 DNA is TGTGCCAGCAGCCCCCAGACAGGGCCCACAGATACG.